This entry describes one T cell receptor (beta chain). This clonotype was counted ten times or more. What antigen it recognizes has not been identified. No much larger clone exists at a distance of one base, and base qualities are not known. These data originate in a study of response to subunit inactivated influenza vaccine (dated by TCRdb to 2016 to 2019). About the investigation overall: Deep quantitative profiling of the T cell receptor repertoire was used in the study to follow responses to a trivalent subunit inactivated influenza vaccine. Study-level results and caveats: It was suggested by the authors that each seasonal influenza vaccination may recruit only a limited number of new T cells.

Cut back by 6 bases and 5 bases, the V and J ends lie 16 bases apart. The germline V gene yields SGHTA for CDR1 and FQGNSA for CDR2. Taken from cysteine to phenylalanine, the CDR3 has 14 residues. Only the CDR3 part of the read is kept: 42 bases, read in frame from the first base. Libraries were constructed by RT-PCR. The listed sequencing device is Illumina HiSeq 2500. The public reads were reprocessed in TCRdb via fastp at Q25 and MiXCR, keeping in-frame beta chains. Rows are combined by CDR3 protein, so each entry shows the most common genes and DNA. This sample is represented by a few hundred thousand distinct CDR3 sequences; around 20% of them were singletons. The ten largest account for about a tenth of the sample.

The source of this sequence is a man aged 45 to 75 who received an inactivated influenza vaccine. Donor details come from another sample of the same person, matched by shared clones. This specimen was PBMCs from blood, taken less than 22 months after vaccination. This chain joins TRBV7-2 to TRBJ1-2; a weak D assignment points to TRBD1 (6 bases agree). The CDR3 sequence is CASSPRGWEYGYTF. The nucleotide sequence is given as TGTGCCAGCAGTCCTAGGGGGTGGGAATATGGCTACACCTTC.